These 18 T cell receptor beta chains originate from one sample sequenced in a study of T cell changes during pregnancy in multiple sclerosis. Repertoires were generated with immunoSEQ multiplex PCR, while TCRdb's copy carries only in-frame clones and drops some. Among tens of thousands of clones listed, 90% to 95% were seen once. Sample: CD4+ T cells from peripheral blood mononuclear cells, taken after pregnancy. These receptors all stem from a female donor with multiple sclerosis, enrolled in a pregnancy study.

The rearrangement uses TRBV4-1 and TRBJ2-5; 9 nucleotides line up with TRBD1. With V trimmed by 4 bases and J by 0 bases, 6 bases remained unmatched. Germline V CDR1 and CDR2: MGHRA, YSYEKL. This CDR3 contains 16 residues. DNA for the CDR3: TGCGCCAGCAGCCGGGGGACAGGGTCATACCAAGAGACCCAGTACTTC. Encoded protein: CASSRGTGSYQETQYF.

This clone occurred once. The chain joins TRBV6-1 to TRBJ1-5, with D tentatively TRBD1 (5 bases). CDR1 MNHNS and CDR2 SASEGT come from the germline V gene. The V gene lost 0 bases and the J gene lost 2 bases, with 11 bases spanning the gap. The CDR3 extends over 16 amino acids. The CDR3 reads CASSEAKGVRNQPQHF. The CDR3 DNA reads as TGTGCCAGCAGTGAAGCAAAAGGGGTTCGCAATCAGCCCCAGCATTTT.

This clone was seen once. This rearrangement joins TRBV2 to TRBJ2-1; tentatively, D is TRBD2 (5 bases). The CDR3 contains 14 residues. Per the germline V gene, CDR1 is SNHLY and CDR2 is FYNNEI. V lost 6 bases and J lost 9, with 18 bases in between. This chain's CDR3 is CASRTTRTASEQFF. CDR3 DNA: TGTGCCAGCAGAACCACTAGAACCGCCAGTGAGCAGTTCTTC. Using reference TRBV2 and TRBJ2-1 for the parts outside the CDR3, the full variable domain is EPEVTQTPSHQVTQMGQEVILRCVPISNHLYFYWYRQILGQKVEFLVSFYNNEISEKSEIFDDQFSVERPDGSNFTLKIRSTKLEDSAMYFCASRTTRTASEQFFGPGTRLTVL.

V usage is TRBV19 and J usage is TRBJ1-2, with D hard to call. V was cut by 7 bases and J by 8 bases, with 14 bases left in between. Per germline, CDR1 LNHDA and CDR2 SQIVND (reference sequence). The CDR3 is 12 amino acids. The CDR3 spells CASNEDFSGYTF. The CDR3 nucleotides read TGTGCCAGTAATGAGGATTTTAGCGGCTACACCTTC.

The chain recombines TRBV27 with TRBJ2-2, with D perhaps matching TRBD1 (5 bases). V lost 5 bases to trimming and J lost 6 bases, with 13 bases between them. CDR1 is MNHEY, CDR2 SMNVEV, per germline (reference sequence). This CDR3 has 14 amino acids. CDR3 sequence (DNA): TGTGCCAGCAGTCCCTGGACAATGGCCGGGGAGCTGTTTTTT. Translating it yields CASSPWTMAGELFF.

The chain uses TRBV9 and TRBJ2-3, with TRBD2 identical over 10 bases. The CDR3 runs to 16 residues. With 4 bases clipped from V and 2 bases from J, the junction kept 7 bases outside the gene matches. In germline, CDR1 is SGDLS, CDR2 YYNGEE. CDR3 sequence reads: CASSQNSGGYTDTQYF. The CDR3 DNA reads as TGTGCCAGCAGCCAAAATAGCGGGGGGTACACAGATACGCAGTATTTT.

The J gene is TRBJ2-3, the V gene TRBV7-6; TRBD2 aligns across 12 bases. There are 16 residues in the CDR3. The germline gives CDR1 SGHVS, CDR2 FNYEAQ. With 2 bases clipped from V and 5 bases from J, the junction kept 5 bases outside the gene matches. The CDR3 coding sequence is TGTGCCAGCAGCTTAACTAGCGGGGGGCTGGGAGATACGCAGTATTTT. It specifies CASSLTSGGLGDTQYF.

This chain joins TRBV15 and TRBJ1-5, with unresolved D. Germline values: CDR1 LNHNV, CDR2 YYDKDF (reference sequence). CDR3 length: 14 residues. Trimming removed 2 bases from V and 7 bases from J, with 12 bases in between. The CDR3 DNA is TGTGCCACCAGCAGATCTTCGACAATCCAGCCCCAGCATTTT. Amino acids: CATSRSSTIQPQHF.

In its sample, this clone was seen a few times. This chain links TRBV5-6 with TRBJ2-5; TRBD2 matches at 9 bases. In germline, CDR1 is SGHDT, CDR2 YYEEEE. Trimming removed 0 bases from V and 2 bases from J; junction bases left unmatched: 5. CDR3 size: 16 residues. CDR3 sequence: CASSLGPSGTQETQYF. The CDR3 bases are TGTGCCAGCAGCTTGGGTCCTAGCGGGACTCAAGAGACCCAGTACTTC.

The chain recombines TRBV2 with TRBJ1-4; 7 positions match TRBD1. Germline CDR1 and CDR2: SNHLY and FYNNEI. V lost 6 bases to trimming and J lost 5 bases; unmatched junction nucleotides: 3. The CDR3 totals 13 residues. The CDR3 reads CASRAGQNEKLFF. CDR3 nucleotide sequence: TGTGCCAGCAGGGCGGGACAGAATGAAAAACTGTTTTTT.

The DNA of the CDR3 is TGTGCCAGCAGCCGCGATGACAGGGGGCGGGATGGCTACACCTTC. As protein: CASSRDDRGRDGYTF. This sequence joins TRBV25-1 and TRBJ1-2; 10 bases are a match to TRBD1. The CDR3 is made up of 15 amino acids. With 6 bases clipped from V and 6 bases from J, the junction kept 10 bases outside the gene matches. Germline CDR1 and CDR2: MGHDK and SYGVNS.

The V and J genes are TRBV6-5 and TRBJ1-1; possibly TRBD1 for D (5 bases). In germline, CDR1 is MNHEY, CDR2 SVGAGI. This CDR3 region has 14 residues. Deletions cut 5 bases from V and 0 bases from J, with 10 bases between. The CDR3 DNA sequence: TGTGCCAGCAGTCTTGGGGCTATGAACACTGAAGCTTTCTTT. Its translation: CASSLGAMNTEAFF.

The chain employs TRBV15 and TRBJ1-2; no clear D. Germline-derived CDR1 and CDR2 are LNHNV and YYDKDF (reference sequence). There are 15 residues in the CDR3. V gave up 4 bases and J gave up 5 bases, with 17 bases separating them. The CDR3 DNA reads as TGTGCCACCAGCACAGCAGAGGGATGGAGTTATGGCTACACCTTC. Protein: CATSTAEGWSYGYTF.

This CDR3 is CASSKGVRQNPNTEAFF. The CDR3 DNA follows: TGTGCCAGCAGCAAAGGGGTTAGACAGAACCCAAACACTGAAGCTTTCTTT. V is TRBV21-1 and J is TRBJ1-1; TRBD1 is taken as the D call from the table, unchecked against the DNA. TRBV21-1 has pseudogene status. The CDR3 loop spans 17 amino acids.

The rearrangement joins TRBV18 to TRBJ2-2, with 8 bases that match TRBD2. V lost 4 bases, J lost 5 bases, and 6 bases stayed unmatched. The CDR3 has 15 residues. Germline CDR1 KGHSH, CDR2 LQKENI. CDR3 loop: CASSRRGAPTGELFF. The CDR3 bases are TGTGCCAGCTCACGGCGGGGGGCCCCTACCGGGGAGCTGTTTTTT. Full variable domain (missing parts from reference TRBV18 and TRBJ2-2): NAGVMQNPRHLVRRRGQEARLRCSPMKGHSHVYWYRQLPEEGLKFMVYLQKENIIDESGMPKERFSAEFPKEGPSILRIQQVVRGDSAAYFCASSRRGAPTGELFFGEGSRLTVL.

This rearrangement joins TRBV19 to TRBJ1-1; D call uncertain. CDR1 LNHDA and CDR2 SQIVND come from the germline V gene (reference sequence). The CDR3 is made up of 16 amino acids. V gave up 3 bases and J gave up 4 bases, with 18 bases separating them. Here the CDR3 DNA reads TGTGCCAGTAGTATCCAGGTTAATCCGGGGAGCACTGAAGCTTTCTTT. Translated, it gives CASSIQVNPGSTEAFF. Using reference TRBV19 and TRBJ1-1 for the parts outside the CDR3, the full variable domain is DGGITQSPKYLFRKEGQNVTLSCEQNLNHDAMYWYRQDPGQGLRLIYYSQIVNDFQKGDIAEGYSVSREKKESFPLTVTSAQKNPTAFYLCASSIQVNPGSTEAFFGQGTRLTVV.

The V call is TRBV5-1, the J call TRBJ1-1, with D maybe TRBD1 (5 bases). The V gene lost 1 base and the J gene lost 2 bases, with 21 bases spanning the gap. Per the germline V gene, CDR1 is SGHRS and CDR2 is YFSETQ. This CDR3 is built from 18 residues. CDR3 amino acids: CASSLRSRGIGTNTEAFF. Here the CDR3 DNA reads TGCGCCAGCAGCTTGAGGAGCCGGGGGATTGGGACTAACACTGAAGCTTTCTTT.

This sequence joins TRBV2 and TRBJ1-1; D gene uncertain. Per the germline V gene, CDR1 is SNHLY and CDR2 is FYNNEI. Trimming pared 6 bases from V and 1 base from J, leaving 12 bases between. This CDR3 spans 14 amino acids. Here the CDR3 reads CASRRPRANTEAFF. The CDR3 DNA is TGTGCCAGCAGACGCCCAAGAGCGAACACTGAAGCTTTCTTT.